The rows below give T cell receptor beta chains drawn from one sample of a study of blood T cell repertoires in COVID-19. Assay: immunoSEQ multiplex PCR; the TCRdb copy retains only in-frame clones and omits some. The data show roughly 86,000 clones, about nine tenths seen once. Sequenced sample: peripheral blood. The receptors were gathered from a man aged 50 or older with active or convalescent COVID-19. Each CDR3 is given without its conserved first and last residue. Fields, in order: J gene, V gene, CDR3 length, CDR3 protein.

TRBJ1-6,TRBV3-1/TRBV3-2,12,ASVGASYNSPLH
TRBJ1-6,TRBV5-6,13,ASSLRGQYNSPLH
TRBJ2-2,TRBV18,12,ASSLSALIGELF
TRBJ1-5,TRBV6-1,16,ASSEAFGGMEGNQPQH
TRBJ1-1,TRBV11-1,13,ASSLTGQGYTEAF
TRBJ2-2,TRBV19,13,ASSTGTENTGELF
TRBJ1-2,TRBV19,11,ASSIKEIYGYT
TRBJ2-1,TRBV7-9,15,ASSITTTSGGAYEQF
TRBJ2-7,TRBV28,9,ASQTGSEQY
TRBJ2-5,TRBV19,12,ASSKMAGEETQY
TRBJ2-3,TRBV28,13,ASSFGQGYTDTQY
TRBJ1-5,TRBV6-5,11,ASSPRGVQPQH
TRBJ1-2,TRBV3-1/TRBV3-2,12,ASSQQQGIDGYT
TRBJ2-1,TRBV12-2,15,ASRFDGQSLTYNEQF
TRBJ1-2,TRBV19,11,ASRDRTNYGYT
TRBJ2-1,TRBV7-2,12,ASSPTFIGNEQF
TRBJ1-5,TRBV28,10,ASSLASAAQH
TRBJ2-1,TRBV29-1,9,SVGGYNEQF
TRBJ1-6,TRBV6-6,13,ASSLGQGSDSPLH
TRBJ1-5,TRBV19,12,ASSIAEIGQPQH
TRBJ2-2,TRBV10-1,13,ASSEDRANTGELF
TRBJ2-5,TRBV5-4,11,ASSWDSEETQY
TRBJ1-4,TRBV3-1/TRBV3-2,16,ASSQDKDPRRDNEKLF
TRBJ1-1,TRBV5-6,14,ASSSRSDRGGTEAF
TRBJ2-5,TRBV25-1,11,ASAQGAQETQY
TRBJ1-4,TRBV4-1,12,ASSQGDYREKLF
TRBJ2-1,TRBV11-2,13,ASSLTSGEYNEQF
TRBJ1-4,TRBV9,12,ASSVGGTNEKLF